One sample yielded the 27 T cell receptor beta chains listed below, sequenced in a study of blood T cell repertoires in COVID-19. The assay was immunoSEQ multiplex PCR, and TCRdb's table has in-frame clones only and misses some. This table has about 260,000 clones, 70% to 90% appearing once. The sample consisted of PBMCs or T cells enriched from blood (not recorded which). The receptor source for this set is a man aged 50 to 59 who had been exposed to COVID-19.

V is TRBV9 and J is TRBJ1-2; 8 bases match TRBD1. This CDR3 has 18 residues. Germline V CDR1 and CDR2: SGDLS, YYNGEE. The ends lost 3 bases at V and 3 bases at J; junction bases unmatched: 16. The DNA of the CDR3 is TGTGCCAGCAGCGCCGGACAGGGCCAGGGGGCGGGGGACTATGGCTACACCTTC. Protein: CASSAGQGQGAGDYGYTF. Combining the CDR3 with reference TRBV9 and TRBJ1-2 gives the whole variable domain DSGVTQTPKHLITATGQRVTLRCSPRSGDLSVYWYQQSLDQGLQFLIQYYNGEERAKGNILERFSAQQFPDLHSELNLSSLELGDSALYFCASSAGQGQGAGDYGYTFGSGTRLTVV.

The J gene is TRBJ2-5, the V gene TRBV10-3, with 9 nucleotides matching TRBD2. Germline V gene data show CDR1 as ENHRY and CDR2 as SYGVKD. This CDR3 spans 16 amino acids. Trimming took 7 bases from V and 2 from J; bases not matched to a gene: 11. CDR3 sequence: CAIKGGLAGVQETQYF. The CDR3 coding sequence is TGTGCCATCAAGGGTGGTTTAGCGGGGGTACAAGAGACCCAGTACTTC.

The J gene is TRBJ2-7, the V gene TRBV9; D is perhaps TRBD2 (6 bases). The germline V gene encodes CDR1 SGDLS and CDR2 YYNGEE. Trimming removed 2 bases at V and 3 bases at J, with 12 bases between. The CDR3 is 14 residues long. In DNA, the CDR3 is TGTGCCAGCAGCGTGGACCTCGGGGGCTACGAGCAGTACTTC. Protein product: CASSVDLGGYEQYF.

The genes are TRBV3-1 (or the pseudogene TRBV3-2) and TRBJ2-4; D unresolved. Germline CDR1 LGHDT, CDR2 YNNKEL (reference sequence). The CDR3 contains 12 residues. V was pared by 2 bases and J by 5 bases, with 4 bases between. Here the CDR3 reads CASSQSENIQYF. The CDR3 nucleotides read TGTGCCAGCAGCCAAAGCGAAAACATTCAGTACTTC.

The J gene is TRBJ2-3, the V gene TRBV4-2; 9 bases are shared with TRBD2. The CDR3 contains 16 residues. CDR1 is LGHNA and CDR2 is YNFKEQ in the germline V gene. V trimming: 1 base; J trimming: 2 bases; junction bases outside the gene matches: 4. The CDR3 DNA reads as TGTGCCAGCAGCCAAGTAGCGGGAGCGGTCACAGATACGCAGTATTTT. This codes for CASSQVAGAVTDTQYF.

J is TRBJ1-5 and V is TRBV19, with 8 bases lining up with TRBD1. V was clipped by 6 bases and J by 1 base; unmatched bases: 2. Germline V CDR1 and CDR2: LNHDA, SQIVND (reference sequence). There are 14 residues in the CDR3. DNA of the CDR3: TGTGCCAGTAGACGACAGGGGAGCAATCAGCCCCAGCATTTT. This sequence encodes CASRRQGSNQPQHF.

J is TRBJ2-7 and V is TRBV27; perhaps TRBD1 as D (5 bases). Germline lookup yields CDR1 MNHEY and CDR2 SMNVEV (reference sequence). Trimming removed 6 bases at V and 2 bases at J, with 11 bases between. The CDR3 sequence is 13 residues long. CDR3 in DNA: TGTGCCAGCAGGAATACAGGTACCTACGAGCAGTACTTC. Protein: CASRNTGTYEQYF.

Only a few counts were recorded for this clone. Other DNA sequences within the sample encode an identical CDR3. The chain has TRBV2 and TRBJ1-2; TRBD1 is a possible D gene (5 bases). The CDR3 length is 13 residues. Germline V gene sequence: CDR1 SNHLY, CDR2 FYNNEI. Trimming shortened V by 3 bases and J by 2 bases, and 7 bases separated the two germline ends. DNA of the CDR3: TGTGCCAGCAGTGAGGAGGGGAACTATGGCTACACCTTC. It translates to CASSEEGNYGYTF.

The V call is TRBV27, the J call TRBJ1-3; D ambiguous. Germline V gives CDR1 MNHEY, CDR2 SMNVEV (reference sequence). The CDR3 runs to 13 residues. With 6 bases removed from V and 9 bases from J, the gap between germline ends came to 15 bases. CDR3 coding DNA: TGTGCCAGCAGCCTACTCGAGGGCAGCACCATATATTTT. Its translation: CASSLLEGSTIYF.

This clone was seen once. The chain joins TRBV18 to TRBJ1-2; TRBD1 agrees at 8 bases. This CDR3 region has 15 residues. J gave up 6 bases and V 1 base, and 7 bases lay outside the gene matches. CDR1 is KGHSH and CDR2 is LQKENI in the germline V gene. DNA of the CDR3: TGTGCCAGCTCACCACAGCAGGGGGCTAGTAATGGCTACACCTTC. The encoded protein is CASSPQQGASNGYTF.

The J gene is TRBJ1-6, the V gene TRBV19; TRBD1 matches 9 bases. CDR3 length: 14 amino acids. V lost 7 bases and J lost 11; bases outside the gene matches: 9. CDR1 and CDR2 (germline): LNHDA, SQIVND (reference sequence). The CDR3 spells CASNRGGTGTPLHF. The CDR3 DNA sequence: TGTGCCAGTAACAGAGGAGGGACAGGGACACCCCTCCACTTT.

The chain is built from TRBV6-5 and TRBJ1-2; 9 bases match TRBD1. This CDR3 comprises 12 residues. V was pared by 6 bases and J by 8 bases, with 4 bases of the junction left unmatched. The V gene's germline CDR1 is MNHEY and CDR2 SVGAGI. The CDR3 here is CASRQGARGYTF. The CDR3 DNA follows: TGTGCCAGCAGACAGGGGGCCCGCGGCTACACCTTC.

The chain combines TRBV2 with TRBJ1-1; a weak D match, TRBD1 (5 bases). The germline V gene encodes CDR1 SNHLY and CDR2 FYNNEI. V gave up 4 bases and J gave up 3 bases, with 12 bases separating them. The CDR3 length is 14 residues. DNA for the CDR3: TGTGCCAGCAGTGTGGGGGGTTCGCACACTGAAGCTTTCTTT. As protein: CASSVGGSHTEAFF.

This sequence joins TRBV5-4 and TRBJ2-2, with TRBD1 identical over 7 bases. With 0 bases clipped from V and 3 bases from J, the junction kept 5 bases outside the gene matches. Germline V lookup: CDR1 SGHNT, CDR2 YYREEE (reference sequence). The CDR3 length is 16 residues. Here the CDR3 DNA reads TGTGCCAGCAGCTTGGGCAGGGGGTTGGACACCGGGGAGCTGTTTTTT. Its protein product is CASSLGRGLDTGELFF. The full variable domain, completed using reference TRBV5-4 and TRBJ2-2, is ETGVTQSPTHLIKTRGQQVTLRCSSQSGHNTVSWYQQALGQGPQFIFQYYREEENGRGNFPPRFSGLQFPNYSSELNVNALELDDSALYLCASSLGRGLDTGELFFGEGSRLTVL.

V usage is TRBV5-4 and J usage is TRBJ2-3; D gene ambiguous. V was clipped by 3 bases and J by 3 bases, with 5 bases between them. Germline CDR1 SGHNT, CDR2 YYREEE (reference sequence). This CDR3 is 12 amino acids long. CDR3 nucleotides: TGTGCCAGCAGCTCTATAACAGATACGCAGTATTTT. Residues: CASSSITDTQYF.

V and J are TRBV6-2 or TRBV6-3 and TRBJ2-2, with TRBD1 matching 7 bases. The CDR3 covers 15 residues. Trimming cost V 0 bases and J 7 bases; bases outside gene matches: 5. Germline values: CDR1 MNHEY, CDR2 SVGEGT. For the CDR3, the DNA is TGTGCCAGCAGTTACTCGCTTCCAGGGGGCGGGGAGCTGTTTTTT. The encoded protein is CASSYSLPGGGELFF.

The chain uses TRBV28 and TRBJ1-2, with a weak D call TRBD1 (6 bases). The CDR3 is 13 amino acids. Trimming cost V 5 bases and J 2 bases, with 9 bases left between them. The germline V gene encodes CDR1 MDHEN and CDR2 SYDVKM. CDR3 bases: TGTGCCAGCAGTCGGACAGTAAACTATGGCTACACCTTC. This gives the protein CASSRTVNYGYTF.

The CDR3 sequence: CASSPTGLAGGLETQYF. In DNA form, the CDR3 reads TGTGCCAGCAGCCCGACAGGACTAGCGGGAGGGCTAGAGACCCAGTACTTC. The chain carries TRBV5-4 and TRBJ2-5; 15 nucleotides align to TRBD2. Germline CDR1 reads SGHNT; CDR2 reads YYREEE (reference sequence). V shed 4 bases, J shed 4 bases, and the junction held 8 bases outside the gene matches. There are 17 residues in the CDR3.

The chain combines TRBV5-5 with TRBJ2-5, with 15 bases fitting TRBD2. V dropped 4 bases and J dropped 3; count of bases not matched to a gene: 7. CDR3 length: 17 amino acids. Germline V gives CDR1 SGHKS, CDR2 YYEKEE (reference sequence). The CDR3 DNA reads as TGTGCCAGCAGCCCGGGACTAGCGGGAGGACTAAAAGAGACCCAGTACTTC. The encoded protein is CASSPGLAGGLKETQYF.

The V and J genes are TRBV5-4 and TRBJ1-6; 9 positions match TRBD1. The CDR3 sequence is 14 residues long. The germline CDR1 and CDR2 sequences are SGHNT and YYREEE (reference sequence). The V segment lost 4 bases and the J segment 7 bases; nucleotides outside the gene matches: 3. Here the CDR3 reads CASSIDRGNSPLHF. CDR3 bases: TGTGCCAGCAGCATTGACAGGGGGAATTCACCCCTCCACTTT. Using reference TRBV5-4 and TRBJ1-6 for the parts outside the CDR3, the full variable domain is ETGVTQSPTHLIKTRGQQVTLRCSSQSGHNTVSWYQQALGQGPQFIFQYYREEENGRGNFPPRFSGLQFPNYSSELNVNALELDDSALYLCASSIDRGNSPLHFGNGTRLTVT.

The chain uses TRBV5-1 and TRBJ1-6; D gene ambiguous. V gave up 0 bases and J gave up 0 bases, with 10 bases separating them. This CDR3 comprises 17 residues. Germline assignment: CDR1 SGHRS and CDR2 YFSETQ. CDR3 residues: CASSLGAISSYNSPLHF. CDR3 DNA: TGCGCCAGCAGCTTGGGGGCCATAAGCTCCTATAATTCACCCCTCCACTTT.

This CDR3 is CASSPRTGETEAFF. The CDR3 nucleotides are TGTGCCAGCTCACCTAGGACAGGGGAAACTGAAGCTTTCTTT. This sequence joins TRBV18 and TRBJ1-1; TRBD1 matches 9 bases. The length of the CDR3 is 14 residues. J was trimmed by 5 bases and V by 3 bases; bases with no gene match: 4. Germline loops: CDR1 KGHSH, CDR2 LQKENI.

This clone showed up just once. The genes are TRBV18 and TRBJ2-1; 7 bases line up with TRBD2. Losses at the gene ends were 3 bases for V and 1 base for J; bases not matched to a gene: 12. Per germline, CDR1 KGHSH and CDR2 LQKENI. The CDR3 sequence is 18 residues long. The CDR3 sequence: CASSPPSGLGPSYNEQFF. The DNA of the CDR3 is TGTGCCAGCTCACCCCCTAGCGGATTAGGGCCATCCTACAATGAGCAGTTCTTC.

The chain carries TRBV24-1 and TRBJ2-5; 9 bases are a match to TRBD1. This CDR3 is 16 amino acids long. Germline V gives CDR1 KGHDR, CDR2 SFDVKD. Germline trimming cut 3 bases from V and 6 bases from J; bases unmatched to any gene: 10. The CDR3 region is CATSDLRTGAVQTQYF. The CDR3 DNA reads as TGTGCCACCAGTGATCTCCGGACAGGGGCCGTGCAGACCCAGTACTTC.

J is TRBJ1-5 and V is TRBV29-1; maybe TRBD1 (5 bases). CDR1 and CDR2 from the germline V gene are SQVTM and ANQGSEA. The CDR3 sequence is 16 residues long. The V end lost 6 bases, the J end lost 5 bases, and 23 bases lay between the germline ends. CDR3 coding DNA: TGCAGCGTCGATGGGGGGATGGGGTGGTGGGATCAGCCCCAGCATTTT. It translates to CSVDGGMGWWDQPQHF.

V gene TRBV7-3 combines with J gene TRBJ2-7, with D unresolved. Trimming left V 5 bases short and J 0 bases short, with 17 bases between. The CDR3 has 16 amino acids. Germline lookup yields CDR1 SGHTA and CDR2 FQGTGA. CDR3 residues: CASSLMVASNSYEQYF. The CDR3 DNA sequence: TGTGCCAGCAGCCTCATGGTGGCCAGTAACTCCTACGAGCAGTACTTC.

This chain joins TRBV7-9 and TRBJ2-1; the D gene is possibly TRBD2 (6 bases). Germline V gene data show CDR1 as SEHNR and CDR2 as FQNEAQ (reference sequence). Trimming shortened V by 5 bases and J by 8 bases, and 7 bases separated the two germline ends. The CDR3 runs 11 residues. CDR3 bases: TGTGCCAGCAGCCCGGGGGATGAGCAGTTCTTC. Protein product: CASSPGDEQFF.